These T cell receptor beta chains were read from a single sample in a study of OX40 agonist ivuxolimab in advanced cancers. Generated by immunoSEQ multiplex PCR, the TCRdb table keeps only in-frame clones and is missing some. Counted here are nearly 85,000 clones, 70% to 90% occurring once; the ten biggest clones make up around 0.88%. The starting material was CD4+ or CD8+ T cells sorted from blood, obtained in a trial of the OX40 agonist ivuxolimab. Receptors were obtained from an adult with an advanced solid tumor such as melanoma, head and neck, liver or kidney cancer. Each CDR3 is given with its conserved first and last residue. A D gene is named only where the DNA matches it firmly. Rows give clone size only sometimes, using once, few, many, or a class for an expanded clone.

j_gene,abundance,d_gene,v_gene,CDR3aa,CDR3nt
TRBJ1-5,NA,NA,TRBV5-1,CASSPGTEDQPQHF,TGCGCCAGCAGCCCCGGGACGGAAGATCAGCCCCAGCATTTT
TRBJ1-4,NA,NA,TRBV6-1,CASREQINEKLFF,TGTGCCAGCAGGGAGCAGATTAATGAAAAACTGTTTTTT
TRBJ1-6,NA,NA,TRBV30,CAWSPGQSNSPLHF,TGTGCCTGGAGTCCGGGGCAGAGCAATTCACCCCTCCACTTT
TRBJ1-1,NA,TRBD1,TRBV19,CASKGWGQSNTEAFF,TGTGCCAGCAAGGGGTGGGGACAGTCGAACACTGAAGCTTTCTTT
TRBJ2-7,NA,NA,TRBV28,CASSGLWGANEQYF,TGTGCCAGCAGTGGCCTTTGGGGGGCCAACGAGCAGTACTTC
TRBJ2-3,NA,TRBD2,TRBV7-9,CASSSGLAGEGDTQYF,TGTGCCAGCAGCTCGGGACTAGCGGGGGAGGGGGATACGCAGTATTTT
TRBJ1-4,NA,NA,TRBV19,CATNRGGNEKLFF,TGTGCCACAAACAGAGGGGGAAATGAAAAACTGTTTTTT
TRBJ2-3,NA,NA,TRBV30,CAWSPSGDTQYF,TGTGCCTGGAGTCCCTCAGGGGATACGCAGTATTTT
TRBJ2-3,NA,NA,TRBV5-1,CASSLAGRGGPNTDTQYF,TGCGCCAGCAGCTTGGCAGGCAGGGGGGGCCCTAACACAGATACGCAGTATTTT
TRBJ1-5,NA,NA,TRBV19,CASSPSQGQTNQPQHF,TGTGCCAGTAGCCCCTCCCAGGGCCAGACCAATCAGCCCCAGCATTTT
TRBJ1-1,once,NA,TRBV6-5,CASGRGSPMNTEAFF,TGTGCCAGCGGACGCGGCAGTCCGATGAACACTGAAGCTTTCTTT
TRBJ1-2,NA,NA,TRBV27,CASSLNGVGASSGYGYTF,TGTGCCAGCAGTTTAAACGGGGTCGGGGCTAGCTCGGGCTATGGCTACACCTTC
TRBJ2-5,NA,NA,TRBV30,CAWSLPSDSLRNF,TGTGCCTGGAGCCTTCCCTCCGACAGTCTCCGTAACTTC
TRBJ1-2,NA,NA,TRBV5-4,CASSLRTVPNYGYTF,TGTGCCAGCAGCCTCCGGACCGTTCCTAACTATGGCTACACCTTC
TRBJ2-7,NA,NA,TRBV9,CASSVVVGEGEQYF,TGTGCCAGCAGCGTAGTAGTAGGGGAAGGCGAGCAGTACTTC
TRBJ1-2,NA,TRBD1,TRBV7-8,CASSNGPGQGAGGYTF,TGTGCCAGCAGCAACGGCCCGGGACAGGGGGCTGGTGGCTACACCTTC
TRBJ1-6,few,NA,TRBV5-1,CASSLQGSMSYGSPLHF,TGCGCCAGCAGCTTACAGGGATCTATGTCCTATGGTTCACCCCTCCACTTT
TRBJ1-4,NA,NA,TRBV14,CASSQGTAHEKLFF,TGTGCCAGCAGCCAAGGGACAGCGCATGAAAAACTGTTTTTT
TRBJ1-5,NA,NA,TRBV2,CASSEALVQPQHF,TGTGCCAGCAGTGAAGCGCTGGTTCAGCCCCAGCATTTT
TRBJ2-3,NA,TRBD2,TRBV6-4,CASRPLAGGTDTQYF,TGTGCCAGCAGACCCCTAGCGGGAGGCACAGATACGCAGTATTTT
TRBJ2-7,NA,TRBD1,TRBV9,CASSVGTGDLYEQYF,TGTGCCAGCAGCGTCGGGACAGGGGACCTCTACGAGCAGTACTTC
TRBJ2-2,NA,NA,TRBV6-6,CASSYSGPNTGELFF,TGTGCCAGCAGTTACTCAGGCCCCAACACCGGGGAGCTGTTTTTT
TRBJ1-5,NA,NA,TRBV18,CASSAINQPQHF,TGTGCCAGCTCAGCTATCAATCAGCCCCAGCATTTT
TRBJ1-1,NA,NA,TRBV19,CASSIDPGAEAFF,TGTGCCAGTAGTATAGATCCGGGGGCTGAAGCTTTCTTT
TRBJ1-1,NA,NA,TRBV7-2,CASSLDQIPNTEAFF,TGTGCCAGCAGCTTAGATCAGATCCCGAACACTGAAGCTTTCTTT
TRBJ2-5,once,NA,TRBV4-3,CASSQEFREAETQYF,TGCGCCAGCAGCCAAGAGTTCCGGGAAGCAGAGACCCAGTACTTC
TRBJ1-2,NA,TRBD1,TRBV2,CAIRQGEGGYTF,TGTGCCATCCGACAGGGTGAGGGTGGCTACACCTTC
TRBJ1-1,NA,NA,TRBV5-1,CASSYRAGGSTEAFF,TGCGCCAGCAGCTATAGGGCCGGGGGGAGCACTGAAGCTTTCTTT
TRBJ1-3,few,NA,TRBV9,CASSVEGSGNTIYF,TGTGCCAGCAGCGTAGAGGGATCTGGAAACACCATATATTTT
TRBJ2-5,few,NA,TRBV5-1,CASTPTPAQETQYF,TGCGCCAGCACCCCGACCCCAGCTCAAGAGACCCAGTACTTC
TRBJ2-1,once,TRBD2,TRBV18,CASSPPQRGGLNEQFF,TGTGCCAGCTCACCACCGCAGCGGGGGGGCTTGAATGAGCAGTTCTTC
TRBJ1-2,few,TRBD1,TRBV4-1,CASSQVGGGYTF,TGCGCCAGCAGCCAAGTAGGGGGCGGCTACACCTTC
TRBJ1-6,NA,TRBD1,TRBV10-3,CAISDTRQGRNSPLHF,TGTGCCATCAGTGACACTAGACAGGGGCGGAATTCACCCCTCCACTTT
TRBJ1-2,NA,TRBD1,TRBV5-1,CASSSGQGDYGYTF,TGCGCCAGCAGCTCGGGACAGGGGGACTATGGCTACACCTTC
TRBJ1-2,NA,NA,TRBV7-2,CASSQNSGDGYTF,TGTGCCAGCAGCCAAAATTCTGGGGATGGCTACACCTTC
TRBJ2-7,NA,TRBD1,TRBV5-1,CASSLSGGFSYEQYF,TGCGCCAGCAGCTTGTCAGGGGGTTTCTCCTACGAGCAGTACTTC
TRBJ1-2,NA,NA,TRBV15,CATSRSVAGTDGYTF,TGTGCCACCAGCAGATCAGTTGCCGGGACGGATGGCTACACCTTC
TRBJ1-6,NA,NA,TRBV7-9,CASSSTVRTSSFSPLHF,TGTGCCAGCAGCTCCACCGTTAGGACGTCAAGTTTTTCACCCCTCCACTTT
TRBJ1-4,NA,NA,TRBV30,CAGEGATGEKLFF,TGTGCCGGCGAGGGAGCGACGGGGGAAAAACTGTTTTTT
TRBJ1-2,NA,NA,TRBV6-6,CASSYSLTEASGYTF,TGTGCCAGCAGTTACTCGCTTACCGAGGCATCTGGCTACACCTTC
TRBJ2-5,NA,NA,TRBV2,CASSSNNWETQYF,TGTGCCAGCAGTTCAAATAACTGGGAGACCCAGTACTTC
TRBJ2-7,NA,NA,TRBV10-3,CAISGPGPAYEQYF,TGTGCCATCAGTGGGCCGGGACCCGCCTACGAGCAGTACTTC
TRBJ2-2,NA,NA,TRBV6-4,CASSSGGGANTGELFF,TGTGCCAGCAGTTCTGGAGGGGGCGCGAACACCGGGGAGCTGTTTTTT
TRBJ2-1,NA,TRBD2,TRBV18,CASSPGLAATYNEQFF,TGTGCCAGCTCACCGGGACTAGCGGCCACCTACAATGAGCAGTTCTTC
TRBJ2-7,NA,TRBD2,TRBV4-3,CASSQVAGGAAYEQYF,TGCGCCAGCAGCCAAGTTGCGGGAGGGGCGGCCTACGAGCAGTACTTC
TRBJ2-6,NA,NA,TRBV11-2,CASSSRGRALGGGANVLTF,TGTGCCAGCAGCTCAAGGGGTAGGGCCCTAGGCGGTGGGGCCAACGTCCTGACTTTC
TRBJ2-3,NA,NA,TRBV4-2,CASSQDVATGDTQYF,TGTGCCAGCAGCCAAGATGTGGCCACTGGGGATACGCAGTATTTT
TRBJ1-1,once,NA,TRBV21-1,CAIREAGGTEAFF,TGTGCCATCAGAGAGGCAGGAGGCACTGAAGCTTTCTTT
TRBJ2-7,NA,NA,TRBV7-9,CASSPGTDTYEQYF,TGTGCCAGCAGCCCCGGGACCGACACCTACGAGCAGTACTTC
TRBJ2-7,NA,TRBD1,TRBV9,CASSSDRAYEQYF,TGTGCCAGCAGCAGCGACAGGGCCTACGAGCAGTACTTC
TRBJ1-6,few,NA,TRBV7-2,CASSLRSQGGSPLHF,TGTGCCAGCAGCTTACGATCTCAGGGCGGTTCACCCCTCCACTTT
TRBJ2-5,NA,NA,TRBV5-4,CASSLGQETQYF,TGTGCCAGCAGCCTGGGGCAAGAGACCCAGTACTTC
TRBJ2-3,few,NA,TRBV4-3,CASSQDLLVVGTDTQYF,TGCGCCAGCAGCCAAGATCTTCTAGTGGTGGGCACAGATACGCAGTATTTT
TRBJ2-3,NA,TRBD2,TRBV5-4,CASSLVRGGAADTQYF,TGTGCCAGCAGCTTGGTACGCGGGGGGGCCGCGGATACGCAGTATTTT
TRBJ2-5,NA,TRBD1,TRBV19,CASTTTGARSETQYF,TGTGCCAGTACCACCACAGGGGCTCGATCAGAGACCCAGTACTTC